What follows are 5 T cell receptor beta chains derived from one specimen sequenced in a study of cytomegalovirus exposure and HLA in healthy donors. The PCR employed 60 Vbeta primers together with 13 Jbeta primers. Repertoires were generated with immunoSEQ multiplex PCR, while TCRdb's copy carries only in-frame clones and drops some. Of about 59,000 clones listed, roughly 77% are singletons. The material sequenced was PBMCs. These receptors were obtained from a man aged 25-40 years in good health and CMV-seropositive.

This clone showed up just a few times. The CDR3 sequence is CASSQDSGAGANVLTF. In DNA, the CDR3 is TGCGCCAGCAGCCAAGATTCAGGGGCAGGGGCCAACGTCCTGACTTTC. This chain connects TRBV4-3 to TRBJ2-6; maybe TRBD1 (6 bases). V lost 0 bases to trimming and J lost 4 bases, with 10 bases between them. Germline CDR1 reads LGHNA; CDR2 reads YSLEER. The CDR3 contains 16 residues.

The table lists this clone with a count of one. This chain uses TRBV4-1 with TRBJ2-2, with TRBD1 identical over 8 bases. CDR1 and CDR2 (germline): MGHRA, YSYEKL. Germline trimming cut 1 base from V and 4 bases from J; bases unmatched to any gene: 11. CDR3 size: 18 residues. The CDR3 sequence: CASSQGEDRVRTTGELFF. In DNA, the CDR3 is TGCGCCAGCAGCCAAGGCGAGGACAGGGTCCGTACCACCGGGGAGCTGTTTTTT.

The chain uses TRBV27 and TRBJ1-6; possible D gene TRBD1, 6 bases. V lost 3 bases, J lost 10 bases, and 10 bases lay in between. Germline CDR1 and CDR2: MNHEY and SMNVEV (reference sequence). The CDR3 covers 13 residues. Here the CDR3 reads CASSLGGGSPLHF. For the CDR3, the DNA is TGTGCCAGCAGTTTGGGGGGGGGCTCACCCCTCCACTTT.

V gene TRBV6-6 combines with J gene TRBJ2-5, with 9 bases fitting TRBD1. Trimming at V came to 9 bases and at J to 4 bases, leaving 12 bases not matched to a gene. CDR3 size: 15 residues. The V gene's germline CDR1 is MNHNY and CDR2 SVGAGI (reference sequence). CDR3 DNA sequence: TGTGCCAGTACTTTGAACAGGGGGCAACTAGAGACCCAGTACTTC. Its translation is CASTLNRGQLETQYF.

V and J are TRBV5-1 and TRBJ1-1, with D perhaps TRBD1 (5 bases). There are 14 residues in the CDR3. The V gene lost 5 bases and the J gene lost 0 bases, with 11 bases spanning the gap. CDR1 and CDR2 from the germline V gene are SGHRS and YFSETQ. This CDR3 reads CASSFGHLNTEAFF. CDR3 sequence (DNA): TGCGCCAGCAGTTTCGGACACTTGAACACTGAAGCTTTCTTT.